This passage covers 24 T cell receptor beta chains from one sample sequenced in a study of cytotoxic CD8 clonotypes in ibrutinib-treated CLL. Method: immunoSEQ multiplex PCR; TCRdb's copy keeps in-frame clones and lacks some. The table includes around 250,000 clones, roughly 70% detected once. This specimen consisted of PBMCs, obtained after 24 months of ibrutinib treatment. Source of these receptors: a human donor with chronic lymphocytic leukemia.

This chain connects TRBV27 to TRBJ2-3; D might be TRBD2 (5 bases). Germline V gives CDR1 MNHEY, CDR2 SMNVEV (reference sequence). CDR3 length: 12 residues. Trimming stripped 6 bases from V and 4 bases from J, with 8 bases between. CDR3 amino acids: CASRPAADTQYF. The CDR3 coding sequence is TGTGCCAGCAGACCAGCGGCAGATACGCAGTATTTT.

The gene calls are TRBV7-9 and TRBJ1-4; possible D gene TRBD1, 5 bases. This CDR3 contains 14 residues. Germline values: CDR1 SEHNR, CDR2 FQNEAQ (reference sequence). The ends were cut back, 6 bases at V and 8 bases at J, with 16 bases in the middle. The CDR3 DNA is TGTGCCAGCAGACCGGGACGGTTGGGGGAAAAACTGTTTTTT. It yields the protein CASRPGRLGEKLFF.

This clone was picked up one time. This chain connects TRBV7-7 to TRBJ2-7; 7 bases are shared with TRBD1. Germline values: CDR1 SSHAT, CDR2 FNYEAQ (reference sequence). CDR3 length equals 13 residues. This chain's CDR3 is CASRTGSSYEQYF. CDR3 coding DNA: TGTGCTAGCCGGACAGGTAGCTCCTACGAGCAGTACTTC. Together with reference TRBV7-7 and TRBJ2-7, the CDR3 gives the full variable domain: GAGVSQSPRYKVTKRGQDVTLRCDPISSHATLYWYQQALGQGPEFLTYFNYEAQPDKSGLPSDRFSAERPEGSISTLTIQRTEQRDSAMYRCASRTGSSYEQYFGPGTRLTVT.

This sequence joins TRBV20-1 and TRBJ1-1; D is possibly TRBD1 (5 bases). This CDR3 spans 11 amino acids. V was pared by 7 bases and J by 11 bases, with 17 bases between. Looked up from germline, CDR1 is DFQATT and CDR2 is SNEGSKA (reference sequence). The DNA for the CDR3 is TGCAGTGTGGGGGGATTGGGGAGGGCTTTCTTT. It translates to CSVGGLGRAFF.

The chain joins TRBV6-4 to TRBJ1-2; D may be TRBD1 (6 bases). Between the trimmed V and J ends, which lost 2 bases and 6 bases, there was a span of 19 bases. This CDR3 has 16 residues. In germline, CDR1 is MRHNA, CDR2 SNTAGT. CDR3 DNA sequence: TGTGCCAGCAGTGACAGGGGGACAATCGGACGGGATGGCTACACCTTC. Its translation is CASSDRGTIGRDGYTF.

This clone was detected only a few times. This chain links TRBV6-5 with TRBJ2-2; no clear D gene. The CDR3 sequence is 12 residues long. CDR1 is MNHEY and CDR2 is SVGAGI in the germline V gene. V was shortened by 3 bases and J by 7 bases, with 6 bases between the two germline ends. The CDR3, as DNA: TGTGCCAGCAGTTATCTAGGCGGGGAGCTGTTTTTT. Translated: CASSYLGGELFF.

The chain uses TRBV4-2 and TRBJ2-7; 7 bases match TRBD1. Germline V lookup: CDR1 LGHNA, CDR2 YNFKEQ. CDR3 length: 15 amino acids. With V trimmed by 0 bases and J by 4 bases, 6 bases remained unmatched. In DNA form, the CDR3 reads TGTGCCAGCAGCCAAGAGACCGGGACAGTTTACGAGCAGTACTTC. Encoded protein: CASSQETGTVYEQYF.

The chain employs TRBV5-8 and TRBJ2-7, with 8 bases lining up with TRBD1. Trimming at V came to 0 bases and at J to 0 bases, leaving 11 bases not matched to a gene. Germline V gene lookup returns CDR1 SGHTS and CDR2 YDEGEE. The CDR3 has 18 amino acids. This CDR3 reads CASSLAFLYGTGSYEQYF. Written as DNA, the CDR3 is TGTGCCAGCAGCTTGGCCTTTTTGTACGGGACAGGCTCCTACGAGCAGTACTTC.

This rearrangement joins TRBV5-6 to TRBJ2-3; D might be TRBD2 (5 bases). The germline V gene encodes CDR1 SGHDT and CDR2 YYEEEE. The CDR3 runs to 14 residues. V gave up 0 bases and J gave up 6 bases, with 11 bases separating them. The CDR3, as DNA: TGTGCCAGCAGCTTGGGGGCAGGCGGGGATACGCAGTATTTT. Translated: CASSLGAGGDTQYF.

The rearrangement uses TRBV18 and TRBJ2-1, with D uncertain. Between the trimmed V and J ends, which lost 3 bases and 0 bases, there was a span of 9 bases. The CDR3 has 15 amino acids. Germline V gene data show CDR1 as KGHSH and CDR2 as LQKENI. CDR3 coding DNA: TGTGCCAGCTCACCGGGGATGAGCTCCTACAATGAGCAGTTCTTC. It is translated as CASSPGMSSYNEQFF.

This clone was picked up many times. The chain recombines TRBV2 with TRBJ2-7; 8 bases line up with TRBD2. Trimming took 5 bases from V and 4 from J; bases not matched to a gene: 7. The CDR3 loop spans 14 amino acids. Germline CDR1 is SNHLY and CDR2 is FYNNEI. The CDR3 DNA reads TGTGCCAGCAGTTCCGCCACTAGCGGATACGAGCAGTACTTC. This sequence encodes CASSSATSGYEQYF.

V gene TRBV7-9 combines with J gene TRBJ2-6, with D possibly matching TRBD2 (5 bases). Germline-derived CDR1 and CDR2 are SEHNR and FQNEAQ (reference sequence). There are 15 residues in the CDR3. With 6 bases removed from V and 0 bases from J, the gap between germline ends came to 9 bases. The CDR3 loop is CASRPSFSGANVLTF. CDR3 DNA: TGTGCCAGCAGGCCTAGCTTCTCTGGGGCCAACGTCCTGACTTTC.

The genes are TRBV7-2 and TRBJ2-1; 11 positions agree with TRBD2. Germline-derived CDR1 and CDR2 are SGHTA and FQGNSA. The V segment lost 3 bases and the J segment 0 bases; nucleotides outside the gene matches: 7. This CDR3 region has 18 residues. This CDR3 is CASSLGSGRGYSYNEQFF. CDR3 sequence (DNA): TGTGCCAGCAGCTTGGGTAGCGGGAGGGGGTACTCCTACAATGAGCAGTTCTTC.

This clone appeared a single time. The chain combines TRBV30 with TRBJ2-3; D uncertain. CDR1 and CDR2 from the germline V gene are GTSNPN and SVGIG (reference sequence). V gave up 2 bases and J gave up 5 bases, with 5 bases separating them. The CDR3 contains 11 residues. As DNA, the CDR3 is TGTGCCTGGAGTTATAGAGATACGCAGTATTTT. Translation gives CAWSYRDTQYF.

The rearrangement joins TRBV7-3 to TRBJ2-1; D remains ambiguous. Germline lookup yields CDR1 SGHTA and CDR2 FQGTGA. CDR3 length: 13 amino acids. V lost 3 bases, J lost 8 bases, and 11 bases lay in between. The chain's CDR3 is CASSFEIADEQFF. DNA for the CDR3: TGTGCCAGCAGCTTCGAAATAGCTGATGAGCAGTTCTTC.

The chain carries TRBV13 and TRBJ1-4, with no clear D. The V end lost 0 bases, the J end lost 2 bases, and 4 bases lay between the germline ends. This CDR3 spans 14 amino acids. Germline CDR1 and CDR2: PRHDT and FYEKMQ (reference sequence). In nucleotides, the CDR3 is TGTGCCAGCAGCTTAGGACGGACTAATGAAAAACTGTTTTTT. It translates to CASSLGRTNEKLFF.

This clone showed up just once. The V and J genes are TRBV6-6 and TRBJ2-7; 7 nucleotides align to TRBD2. The V and J ends lost 4 bases and 3 bases, in that order; junction bases with no gene match: 3. This CDR3 region has 13 residues. Germline V gene sequence: CDR1 MNHNY, CDR2 SVGAGI (reference sequence). The CDR3 region has the DNA TGTGCCAGCAGTTTGAGCGGGAACTACGAGCAGTACTTC. It translates to CASSLSGNYEQYF.

The chain links TRBV7-2 to TRBJ2-7; D call uncertain. V lost 1 base to trimming and J lost 0 bases, with 7 bases between them. CDR3 size: 14 residues. Germline CDR1 is SGHTA and CDR2 is FQGNSA. The CDR3 is CASSLVFNSYEQYF. CDR3 nucleotides: TGTGCCAGCAGCTTAGTTTTCAACTCCTACGAGCAGTACTTC.

The V call is TRBV19, the J call TRBJ2-7, with 10 bases lining up with TRBD2. The CDR3 loop spans 14 amino acids. CDR1 and CDR2 (germline): LNHDA, SQIVND (reference sequence). Germline trimming cut 5 bases from V and 2 bases from J; bases unmatched to any gene: 3. CDR3 region: CASSSGLATYEQYF. CDR3 nucleotides: TGTGCCAGTAGTTCGGGACTAGCGACCTACGAGCAGTACTTC.

V gene TRBV4-1 combines with J gene TRBJ2-1, with D unclear. V dropped 4 bases and J dropped 9 bases, with 10 bases sitting between them. CDR1 is MGHRA, CDR2 YSYEKL, per germline. The CDR3 length is 12 residues. The CDR3 bases are TGCGCCAGCAGCCTGGGCGATCGTGAGCAGTTCTTC. Its protein is CASSLGDREQFF.

J is TRBJ2-7 and V is TRBV19; 10 bases match TRBD1. CDR3 length: 15 amino acids. From germline, CDR1 is LNHDA and CDR2 SQIVND (reference sequence). The V gene end was trimmed by 6 bases and the J gene end by 5 bases; junction bases not matched to a gene: 10. The CDR3 protein is CASSKTGTGDHEQYF. For the CDR3, the DNA is TGTGCCAGTAGCAAAACCGGGACAGGGGACCACGAGCAGTACTTC.

As regards this clone: Compared with germline, one end of the junction differs, possibly owing to a read error. V is TRBV4-2 and J is TRBJ1-1, with D unclear. This CDR3 is 12 amino acids long. Germline CDR1 LGHNA, CDR2 YNFKEQ. The CDR3 sequence: CASNIGNAEAFF. The CDR3, as DNA: TGTGCCAGCAACATCGGGAACGCTGAAGCTTTCTTT.

V usage is TRBV15 and J usage is TRBJ2-1; TRBD2 agrees at 8 bases. This CDR3 has 16 residues. Looked up from germline, CDR1 is LNHNV and CDR2 is YYDKDF (reference sequence). Trimming took 9 bases from V and 3 from J; bases not matched to a gene: 13. The CDR3 reads CATRRGLGTSYNEQFF. In DNA, the CDR3 is TGTGCCACTCGAAGGGGGTTGGGGACTAGCTACAATGAGCAGTTCTTC.

V gene TRBV7-3 combines with J gene TRBJ2-3; no clear D gene. Trimming took 4 bases from V and 4 from J, leaving 9 bases between them. CDR1 and CDR2 (germline): SGHTA, FQGTGA. The CDR3 has 13 residues. CDR3 nucleotide sequence: TGTGCCAGCAGCTCCACGGGTGCAGATACGCAGTATTTT. Protein product: CASSSTGADTQYF. Complete variable domain (other parts from reference TRBV7-3 and TRBJ2-3): GAGVSQTPSNKVTEKGKYVELRCDPISGHTALYWYRQSLGQGPEFLIYFQGTGAADDSGLPNDRFFAVRPEGSVSTLKIQRTERGDSAVYLCASSSTGADTQYFGPGTRLTVL.